A single sample gave rise to the 23 T cell receptor beta chains below, sequenced in a study of cytomegalovirus exposure and HLA in healthy donors. The PCR had 60 Vbeta and 13 Jbeta primers. The data were produced by immunoSEQ multiplex PCR, yet TCRdb's version contains in-frame clones alone and is incomplete. Among around 160,000 clones listed, about 70% were seen once. The specimen was PBMCs. The receptors shown here come from a woman aged 40 to 55 in good health and CMV-seropositive.

This clone has a handful of counts. V gene TRBV21-1 combines with J gene TRBJ1-4. TRBV21-1 constitutes a pseudogene. The CDR3 runs 16 residues. DNA for the CDR3: TGTGCCAGCAGCTTGAGGGTGATGACGGGAGATGAAAAACTGTTTTTT. Translated, it gives CASSLRVMTGDEKLFF.

This chain joins TRBV7-3 and TRBJ2-3, with D perhaps matching TRBD1 (5 bases). Trimming stripped 3 bases from V and 0 bases from J, with 7 bases between. The germline V gene encodes CDR1 SGHTA and CDR2 FQGTGA. The CDR3 covers 14 residues. The CDR3 loop reads CASSFDRSTDTQYF. As DNA, the CDR3 is TGTGCCAGCAGCTTCGACAGAAGCACAGATACGCAGTATTTT.

This clone was seen a few times. The rearrangement uses TRBV28 and TRBJ2-1, with a tentative D call TRBD2 (6 bases). The CDR3 contains 14 residues. V was pared by 7 bases and J by 6 bases, with 16 bases between. Germline assignment: CDR1 MDHEN and CDR2 SYDVKM. The CDR3 bases are TGTGCCAGCAACTCCCCGGGACTCAGCAATGAGCAGTTCTTC. Translation: CASNSPGLSNEQFF.

V is TRBV7-9 and J is TRBJ2-3; the D gene is possibly TRBD2 (6 bases). V lost 3 bases and J 3 bases, leaving 10 bases between the germline ends. From germline, CDR1 is SEHNR and CDR2 FQNEAQ (reference sequence). This CDR3 is built from 14 residues. The CDR3 bases are TGTGCCAGCAGCTTGGGGGGAGAGACAGATACGCAGTATTTT. Amino acids: CASSLGGETDTQYF.

The gene calls are TRBV5-1 and TRBJ2-5; D perhaps matches TRBD2 (5 bases). The J call could be wrong; TRBJ2-7 is a better fit for the DNA end. Per germline, CDR1 SGHRS and CDR2 YFSETQ. This CDR3 contains 14 residues. The CDR3 sequence: CASSSRESHYEQYF. CDR3 sequence (DNA): TGCGCCAGCAGCTCACGGGAATCTCACTACGAGCAGTACTTC.

V usage is TRBV19 and J usage is TRBJ1-5; D might be TRBD1 (6 bases). Per germline, CDR1 LNHDA and CDR2 SQIVND (reference sequence). The length of the CDR3 is 15 residues. The V and J ends lost 10 bases and 6 bases respectively, with 22 bases between them. For the CDR3, the DNA is TGTGCCACCGATCGTGGTGGGGGGGCAGTTCAGCCCCAGCATTTT. Amino acid sequence: CATDRGGGAVQPQHF.

The rearrangement uses TRBV5-6 and TRBJ2-3, with 9 nucleotides matching TRBD2. V lost 0 bases and J lost 1; bases outside the gene matches: 3. This CDR3 has 16 residues. Germline CDR1 SGHDT, CDR2 YYEEEE. The CDR3 sequence: CASSLGGGRGTDTQYF. As DNA, the CDR3 is TGTGCCAGCAGCTTGGGTGGCGGGAGGGGCACAGATACGCAGTATTTT. Using reference TRBV5-6 and TRBJ2-3 for the parts outside the CDR3, the full variable domain is DAGVTQSPTHLIKTRGQQVTLRCSPKSGHDTVSWYQQALGQGPQFIFQYYEEEERQRGNFPDRFSGHQFPNYSSELNVNALLLGDSALYLCASSLGGGRGTDTQYFGPGTRLTVL.

The chain recombines TRBV7-9 with TRBJ1-5; 7 nucleotides agree with TRBD1. CDR1 is SEHNR, CDR2 FQNEAQ, per germline (reference sequence). The V and J ends lost 5 bases and 10 bases, in that order; junction bases with no gene match: 11. This CDR3 spans 14 amino acids. CDR3 DNA: TGTGCCAGCAGCCAAACCGGGACAGACAATCCCCAGCATTTT. This gives the protein CASSQTGTDNPQHF.

This chain connects TRBV7-3 to TRBJ2-7; possibly TRBD1 for D (6 bases). CDR3 length: 13 amino acids. Trimming took off 5 bases at V and 4 bases at J, with 12 bases between the two ends. Germline V gene lookup returns CDR1 SGHTA and CDR2 FQGTGA. The chain's CDR3 is CASSQQGGYEQYF. CDR3 nucleotide sequence: TGTGCCAGCAGCCAGCAAGGGGGTTACGAGCAGTACTTC.

The chain recombines TRBV19 with TRBJ2-7; 7 bases are a match to TRBD2. After removal of 5 bases from V and 1 base from J, the junction contained 11 bases not matched to a gene. Germline V gene data show CDR1 as LNHDA and CDR2 as SQIVND (reference sequence). CDR3 length: 16 residues. CDR3 protein: CASSPPTGGLSYEQYF. The CDR3 DNA reads as TGTGCCAGTAGTCCCCCCACCGGGGGGTTATCCTACGAGCAGTACTTC.

This chain joins TRBV19 and TRBJ1-3; possibly TRBD1 for D (6 bases). Germline V lookup: CDR1 LNHDA, CDR2 SQIVND (reference sequence). The CDR3 is made up of 16 amino acids. V lost 7 bases and J 0 bases, leaving 16 bases between the germline ends. CDR3 sequence (DNA): TGTGCCAGTATCCTGACAGGCATGAACTCTGGAAACACCATATATTTT. Its translation is CASILTGMNSGNTIYF.

This clone has only one observation. The DNA for the CDR3 is TGTGCCAGCAGCCCTACAGGGGGGTATGAAGCCACTGAAGCTTTCTTT. Translation gives CASSPTGGYEATEAFF. V usage is TRBV9 and J usage is TRBJ1-1; TRBD1 agrees at 8 bases. The ends lost 4 bases at V and 4 bases at J; junction bases unmatched: 12. CDR1 and CDR2 from the germline V gene are SGDLS and YYNGEE. The CDR3 contains 16 residues.

This clone was observed once. This rearrangement joins TRBV7-2 to TRBJ2-2; no definite D call. The germline V gene encodes CDR1 SGHTA and CDR2 FQGNSA. The ends were cut back, 7 bases at V and 2 bases at J, with 11 bases in the middle. This CDR3 is built from 14 residues. The CDR3 here is CASKPARNTGELFF. CDR3 DNA sequence: TGTGCCAGCAAACCAGCGAGAAACACCGGGGAGCTGTTTTTT.

This clone came up once. The rearrangement uses TRBV4-1 and TRBJ2-7, with D possibly matching TRBD1 (6 bases). V was shortened by 6 bases and J by 2 bases, with 17 bases between the two germline ends. The length of the CDR3 is 15 residues. Germline CDR1 reads MGHRA; CDR2 reads YSYEKL. The chain's CDR3 is CASRQSQGFAYEQYF. In nucleotides, the CDR3 is TGCGCCAGCAGGCAAAGCCAGGGGTTCGCCTACGAGCAGTACTTC.

This clone has more than one count but fewer than ten. This chain's CDR3 is CASSNPGQGTYEQYF. Written as DNA, the CDR3 is TGTGCCAGCAGTAACCCGGGACAGGGGACCTACGAGCAGTACTTC. V usage is TRBV6-1 and J usage is TRBJ2-7; TRBD1 matches 10 bases. Germline assignment: CDR1 MNHNS and CDR2 SASEGT. The trim removed 5 bases at V and 2 bases at J, leaving 6 bases unmatched. This CDR3 has 15 residues.

The chain carries TRBV4-3 and TRBJ1-4, with D possibly TRBD1 on 6 matching bases. Trimming pared 1 base from V and 1 base from J, leaving 10 bases between. Germline V gene data show CDR1 as LGHNA and CDR2 as YSLEER. This CDR3 comprises 16 residues. The CDR3, as DNA: TGCGCCAGCAGCCAAGGGCTGACAGGAACTAATGAAAAACTGTTTTTT. Encoded protein: CASSQGLTGTNEKLFF.

This chain connects TRBV2 to TRBJ1-1, with no clear D. CDR1 and CDR2 (germline): SNHLY, FYNNEI. The CDR3 length is 16 residues. The ends were cut back, 4 bases at V and 5 bases at J, with 20 bases in the middle. The CDR3, as DNA: TGTGCCAGCAGTGCTGCTAAAGGGCCTCGGAGGACTGAAGCTTTCTTT. Protein: CASSAAKGPRRTEAFF.

The chain uses TRBV29-1 and TRBJ2-1; maybe TRBD2 (5 bases). Germline-derived CDR1 and CDR2 are SQVTM and ANQGSEA. The ends were cut back, 1 base at V and 0 bases at J, with 10 bases in the middle. This CDR3 is built from 15 residues. The CDR3 sequence: CSVEGLPSSYNEQFF. DNA for the CDR3: TGCAGCGTTGAAGGACTACCCAGCTCCTACAATGAGCAGTTCTTC.

Concerning this clone itself: One end of the junction is discordant with germline, which a read error may explain. This rearrangement joins TRBV6-4 to TRBJ1-2; 8 bases map to TRBD1. Germline-derived CDR1 and CDR2 are MRHNA and SNTAGT. The CDR3 runs 13 residues. The CDR3 sequence: CASRRTGLDGYPF. The CDR3 DNA reads TGTGCCAGCAGGCGGACAGGGTTAGATGGCTACCCCTTC.

The chain uses TRBV9 and TRBJ2-7, with a possible D match to TRBD2 (6 bases). Germline assignment: CDR1 SGDLS and CDR2 YYNGEE. Between the trimmed V and J ends, which lost 0 bases and 7 bases, there was a span of 11 bases. This CDR3 spans 13 amino acids. The CDR3 here is CASSVEGTGEQYF. As DNA, the CDR3 is TGTGCCAGCAGCGTAGAGGGGACTGGAGAGCAGTACTTC.

Concerning this clone itself: One junction end does not reproduce the germline sequence, and a read error may be involved. The J gene is TRBJ1-5, the V gene TRBV7-2; no reliable D call. CDR1 SGHTA and CDR2 FQGNSA come from the germline V gene. This CDR3 is 14 amino acids long. The DNA for the CDR3 is TGTGCCAGCAGCCCCCCCCAAGACAATCAGCCCCAGAATTTT. The encoded protein is CASSPPQDNQPQNF.

The chain carries TRBV7-2 and TRBJ2-1, with a tentative D call TRBD2 (6 bases). The CDR3 extends over 16 amino acids. V was trimmed by 8 bases and J by 0 bases, leaving 17 bases between them. Germline V gives CDR1 SGHTA, CDR2 FQGNSA. CDR3 DNA sequence: TGTGCCAGCTTTAAGACTAGAGAGAGCTCCTACAATGAGCAGTTCTTC. As protein: CASFKTRESSYNEQFF.

This clone has only a few counts. This chain joins TRBV7-2 and TRBJ2-2, with TRBD2 matching 7 bases. The CDR3 totals 14 residues. CDR1 and CDR2 (germline): SGHTA, FQGNSA. V shed 2 bases, J shed 3 bases, and the junction held 0 bases outside the gene matches. The CDR3 nucleotides are TGTGCCAGCAGCTTACGGGGGGACACCGGGGAGCTGTTTTTT. This codes for CASSLRGDTGELFF.